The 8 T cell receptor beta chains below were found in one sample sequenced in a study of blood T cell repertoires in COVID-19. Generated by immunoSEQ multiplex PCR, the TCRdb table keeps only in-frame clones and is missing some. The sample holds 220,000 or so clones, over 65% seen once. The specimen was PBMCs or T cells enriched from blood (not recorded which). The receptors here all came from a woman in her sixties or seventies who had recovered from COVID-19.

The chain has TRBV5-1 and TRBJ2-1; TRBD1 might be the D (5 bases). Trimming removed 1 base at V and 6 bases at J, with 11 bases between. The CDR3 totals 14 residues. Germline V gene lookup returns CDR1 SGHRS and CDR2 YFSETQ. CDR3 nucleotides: TGCGCCAGCAGCTTGTTGGTGGGGCGCAATGAGCAGTTCTTC. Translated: CASSLLVGRNEQFF.

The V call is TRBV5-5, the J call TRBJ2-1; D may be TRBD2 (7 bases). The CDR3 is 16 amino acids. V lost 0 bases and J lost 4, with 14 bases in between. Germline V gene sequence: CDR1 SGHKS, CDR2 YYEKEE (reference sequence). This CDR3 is CASSLDRGGGYNEQFF. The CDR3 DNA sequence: TGTGCCAGCAGCTTGGACCGGGGAGGGGGGTACAATGAGCAGTTCTTC.

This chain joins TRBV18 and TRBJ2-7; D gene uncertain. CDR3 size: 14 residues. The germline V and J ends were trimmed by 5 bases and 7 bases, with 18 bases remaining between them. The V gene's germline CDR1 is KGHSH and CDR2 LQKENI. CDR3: CASSTNPDHEEQYF. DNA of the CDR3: TGTGCCAGCTCAACGAACCCCGATCATGAGGAGCAGTACTTC.

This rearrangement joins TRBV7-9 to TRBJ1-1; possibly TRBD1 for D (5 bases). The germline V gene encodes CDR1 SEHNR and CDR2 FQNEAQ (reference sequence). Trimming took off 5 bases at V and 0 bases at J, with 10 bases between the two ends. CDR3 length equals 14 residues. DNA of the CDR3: TGTGCCAGCAGCCCGACAGCCTTGAACACTGAAGCTTTCTTT. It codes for CASSPTALNTEAFF.

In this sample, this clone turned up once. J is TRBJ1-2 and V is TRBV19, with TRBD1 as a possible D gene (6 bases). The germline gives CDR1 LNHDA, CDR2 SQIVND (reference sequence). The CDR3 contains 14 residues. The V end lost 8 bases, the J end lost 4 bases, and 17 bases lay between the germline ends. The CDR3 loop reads CASRTDRATYGYTF. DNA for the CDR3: TGTGCCAGTCGGACAGACCGAGCGACCTATGGCTACACCTTC. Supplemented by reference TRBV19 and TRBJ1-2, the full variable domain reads DGGITQSPKYLFRKEGQNVTLSCEQNLNHDAMYWYRQDPGQGLRLIYYSQIVNDFQKGDIAEGYSVSREKKESFPLTVTSAQKNPTAFYLCASRTDRATYGYTFGSGTRLTVV.

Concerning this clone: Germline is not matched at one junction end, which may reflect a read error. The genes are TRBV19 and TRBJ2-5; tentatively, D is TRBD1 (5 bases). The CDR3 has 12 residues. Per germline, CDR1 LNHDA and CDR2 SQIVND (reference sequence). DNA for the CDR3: TGTGCCAGTAGAGAAACCACAGGTCGTTTTCACTTC. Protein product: CASRETTGRFHF. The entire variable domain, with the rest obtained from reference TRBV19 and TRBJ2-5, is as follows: DGGITQSPKYLFRKEGQNVTLSCEQNLNHDAMYWYRQDPGQGLRLIYYSQIVNDFQKGDIAEGYSVSREKKESFPLTVTSAQKNPTAFYLCASRETTGRFHFGPGTRLLVL.

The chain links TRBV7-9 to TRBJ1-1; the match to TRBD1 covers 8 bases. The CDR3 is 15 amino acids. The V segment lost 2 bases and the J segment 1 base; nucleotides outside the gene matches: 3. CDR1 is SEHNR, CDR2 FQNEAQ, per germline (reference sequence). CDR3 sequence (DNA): TGTGCCAGCAGCTTACGAGGACAGGGGAACACTGAAGCTTTCTTT. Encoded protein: CASSLRGQGNTEAFF.

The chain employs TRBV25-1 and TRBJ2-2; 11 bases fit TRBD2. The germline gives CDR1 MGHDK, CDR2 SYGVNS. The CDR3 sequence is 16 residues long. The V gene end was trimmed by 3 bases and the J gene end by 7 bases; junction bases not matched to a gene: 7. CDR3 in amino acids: CASSDTSGSINGELFF. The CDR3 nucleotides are TGTGCCAGCAGTGACACTAGCGGGAGTATTAACGGGGAGCTGTTTTTT.